This entry concerns a single T cell receptor (beta chain). Its antigen has not been determined. No base quality information exists; no much larger clone differs at one position. In the prospective study, participants were roughly 18 to 100 years old, resided in fewer than 25 geographic areas of the United States, and were enrolled through a virtual design. To assign participants to cohorts, the prospective study relied on clinical history that participants themselves reported in a screening survey and a study questionnaire. Each participant in the prospective study had whole blood, serum and a nasopharyngeal or oropharyngeal swab collected by mobile phlebotomists. Participants in the prospective study had the option to provide additional blood draws and questionnaires over a 2-month period. Before DNA extraction, prospective study blood samples were shipped either frozen or at room temperature. TCRbeta CDR3 regions were amplified from genomic DNA using the immunoSEQ Assay, a bias-controlled multiplex PCR. The study's own analysis went as follows. The number of nucleated cells in each sample was estimated from the amplification of reference gene primers within the assay. Sequence reads were collapsed and filtered to measure the absolute abundance of every unique TCRbeta CDR3 rearrangement. For each sample, productive Simpson clonality was calculated as the square root of Simpson's diversity index over productive rearrangements. Sourced from immuneACCESS, this table was stored by TCRdb with only in-frame sequences that have V and J called. A share of the clones is absent; for the studies checked, an unresolved V gene accounts for under half, and the remainder has no known explanation. The D gene and trimming were derived from the DNA, and the V and J assignments and clone size from that table. This sample is represented by 150,000 to 200,000 clones; about 88% of them were singletons. Jointly, the top ten make up approximately 25% of the sample.

The sample originates from a study of blood T cell repertoires in COVID-19 (dated by TCRdb to the early 2020s). For the wider study: Recovered participants in ImmuneRACE Cohort 3 were defined by two consecutive negative NP/OP PCR tests, clearance by a healthcare professional, or resolution of symptoms. Collaborator samples came from the United States, Italy and Spain and covered acute and convalescent phases of COVID-19. The prospective study material was composed of cDNA or gDNA derived from T cells, B-cell-depleted T cells, or PBMCs. The dataset comprised deeply sampled blood TCRbeta repertoires from subjects exposed to, actively infected with, or recovered from COVID-19. The repertoires were released in a freely available public database intended as a resource for research on the immune response to SARS-CoV-2. The samples were drawn from the first 160 participants of the ongoing ImmuneRACE study and from 1,200 or so subjects provided by 6 global collaborators. The sample metadata nearly always contained a de-identified subject ID, COVID-19 status, age in years and sex. HLA class I and class II types, where available, came from metadata supplied by the sample provider rather than from assay-based typing. Summary of the overall study and its limitations: Clinical and demographic metadata were provided uncurated, with the amount varying by source and participant.

The germline V gene specifies SGHRS as CDR1 and YFSETQ as CDR2. The CDR3 holds 15 amino acids from the cysteine to the phenylalanine. Kept here is only the CDR3 DNA, which spans 45 bases and is read in frame from base 1. V gives up 3 bases and J gives up 0 bases, and the segment between their germline ends measures 9 bases. The rearranged segments are TRBV5-1 and TRBJ1-4, with the D gene uncertain. The source of this sequence is a woman between 40 and 55 years old in a cohort exposed to, infected with or recovered from COVID-19 (not recorded which). The sequencing input was PBMCs or T cells enriched from blood (not recorded which). The CDR3 loop reads CASSSDGATNEKLFF. The sequenced DNA is TGCGCCAGCAGCTCGGACGGGGCAACTAATGAAAAACTGTTTTTT.